The 20 T cell receptor beta chains below come from one sample, sequenced in a study of identical twins. TCRdb independently ran MiXCR on the 5' RACE reads; one entry per CDR3 protein. The profile shows around 530,000 distinct CDR3 sequences, about 16% of them singletons. The same specimen was also included in a second study, on yellow fever vaccine responses in identical twins.

Sequencing was performed on CD4+ T cells sorted from blood. The receptors were gathered from a young woman in good health.

The V call is TRBV15, the J call TRBJ2-2; D gene unclear. Germline CDR1 and CDR2: LNHNV and YYDKDF (reference sequence). The CDR3 is 13 residues long. V was cut by 3 bases and J by 3 bases, with 5 bases left in between. Here the CDR3 reads CATSSGDTGELFF. As DNA, the CDR3 is TGTGCCACCAGCAGTGGCGACACCGGGGAGCTGTTTTTT. The full variable domain, its missing parts supplied by reference TRBV15 and TRBJ2-2, is DAMVIQNPRYQVTQFGKPVTLSCSQTLNHNVMYWYQQKSSQAPKLLFHYYDKDFNNEADTPDNFQSRRPNTSFCFLDIRSPGLGDTAMYLCATSSGDTGELFFGEGSRLTVL.

This clonotype was seen a handful of times. This chain links TRBV28 with TRBJ2-5; the D is unclear. The CDR3 extends over 13 amino acids. Trimming took 2 bases from V and 7 from J, leaving 11 bases between them. Germline loops: CDR1 MDHEN, CDR2 SYDVKM. The CDR3 sequence: CASSLPVPGTQYF. The CDR3, as DNA: TGTGCCAGCAGTTTACCGGTCCCCGGGACCCAGTACTTC.

This clonotype appeared many times. The CDR3 region is CASSRTSGEETQYF. The CDR3 DNA sequence: TGTGCCAGCAGTCGGACTAGCGGGGAAGAGACCCAGTACTTC. The chain uses TRBV12-3 or TRBV12-4 and TRBJ2-5; TRBD2 agrees at 12 bases. The CDR3 has 14 amino acids. The V gene end was trimmed by 5 bases and the J gene end by 3 bases; junction bases not matched to a gene: 1.

The sample holds a few counts of this clonotype. J is TRBJ2-3 and V is TRBV20-1; D perhaps matches TRBD2 (6 bases). The CDR3 runs to 14 residues. Trimming removed 3 bases at V and 2 bases at J, with 12 bases between. Per the germline V gene, CDR1 is DFQATT and CDR2 is SNEGSKA (reference sequence). The CDR3 DNA reads as TGCAGTGCTAGTGGGGCGGGGCTCACAGATACGCAGTATTTT. This gives the protein CSASGAGLTDTQYF.

At least ten counts were recorded for this clonotype. V usage is TRBV20-1 and J usage is TRBJ2-3; a weak D match, TRBD2 (5 bases). The ends were cut back, 3 bases at V and 5 bases at J, with 15 bases in the middle. The CDR3 length is 14 residues. Germline-derived CDR1 and CDR2 are DFQATT and SNEGSKA (reference sequence). Here the CDR3 reads CSASGRARVDTQYF. CDR3 in DNA: TGCAGTGCTAGCGGACGCGCGCGGGTAGATACGCAGTATTTT.

This clonotype has a handful of counts. The rearrangement joins TRBV20-1 to TRBJ2-1, with D unresolved. CDR1 and CDR2 (germline): DFQATT, SNEGSKA (reference sequence). The ends were cut back, 4 bases at V and 0 bases at J, with 13 bases in the middle. The CDR3 is 15 residues long. DNA of the CDR3: TGCAGTGCTACCCGCGCAAGGAGCTCCTACAATGAGCAGTTCTTC. As protein: CSATRARSSYNEQFF.

The chain is built from TRBV6-1 and TRBJ2-3, with D tentatively TRBD2 (6 bases). The CDR3 totals 17 residues. Germline V CDR1 and CDR2: MNHNS, SASEGT. V lost 2 bases and J 4 bases, leaving 19 bases between the germline ends. The DNA of the CDR3 is TGTGCCAGCAGTGAACTAGCGAAGGCCCCGGCTCCAGATACGCAGTATTTT. As protein: CASSELAKAPAPDTQYF.

The rearrangement uses TRBV28 and TRBJ2-3; 7 bases fit TRBD2. The CDR3 spans 17 residues. Germline CDR1 and CDR2: MDHEN and SYDVKM. The trim removed 3 bases at V and 5 bases at J, leaving 14 bases unmatched. In DNA, the CDR3 is TGTGCCAGCAGTTTCCTGTCGGTGATGCGGGAGCGAGATACGCAGTATTTT. Translation: CASSFLSVMRERDTQYF. The complete variable domain, with remaining parts taken from reference TRBV28 and TRBJ2-3, reads DVKVTQSSRYLVKRTGEKVFLECVQDMDHENMFWYRQDPGLGLRLIYFSYDVKMKEKGDIPEGYSVSREKKERFSLILESASTNQTSMYLCASSFLSVMRERDTQYFGPGTRLTVL.

There are a few counts of this clonotype. The gene calls are TRBV6-5 and TRBJ2-7; 7 bases agree with TRBD1. With 2 bases clipped from V and 6 bases from J, the junction kept 7 bases outside the gene matches. Per germline, CDR1 MNHEY and CDR2 SVGAGI. There are 14 residues in the CDR3. The CDR3: CASSYDRVSSEQYV. DNA of the CDR3: TGTGCCAGCAGTTACGACAGGGTTAGCTCCGAGCAGTACGTC.

This rearrangement joins TRBV4-2 to TRBJ1-2, with 7 bases fitting TRBD1. Germline CDR1 is LGHNA and CDR2 is YNFKEQ. J lost 5 bases, V lost 4 bases, and 10 bases had no gene match. CDR3 length equals 15 residues. CDR3 sequence: CASSPVPDRVYGYTF. CDR3 nucleotide sequence: TGTGCCAGCAGCCCCGTACCCGACAGGGTATATGGCTACACCTTC.

This chain uses TRBV25-1 with TRBJ1-4; D may be TRBD1 (6 bases). Trimming pared 8 bases from V and 8 bases from J, leaving 21 bases between. Per germline, CDR1 MGHDK and CDR2 SYGVNS. The CDR3 is made up of 15 amino acids. CDR3 DNA: TGTGCCAGCGGCCCCAGCAGGGGTTTAGGGGAAAAACTGTTTTTT. This translates into CASGPSRGLGEKLFF.

The CDR3 coding sequence is TGTGCCAGCGGTACCGGGACTAGCGGAAATGAGCAGTTCTTC. This translates into CASGTGTSGNEQFF. The rearrangement uses TRBV6-1 and TRBJ2-1, with 11 bases that match TRBD2. The germline V gene encodes CDR1 MNHNS and CDR2 SASEGT. This CDR3 contains 14 residues. The V gene end was trimmed by 8 bases and the J gene end by 7 bases; junction bases not matched to a gene: 7.

This clonotype has only a few counts. This chain uses TRBV24-1 with TRBJ2-2, with 9 bases fitting TRBD1. V trimming: 4 bases; J trimming: 5 bases; junction bases outside the gene matches: 4. This CDR3 has 15 residues. Germline V lookup: CDR1 KGHDR, CDR2 SFDVKD. The CDR3 region is CATSESGTGTGELFF. For the CDR3, the DNA is TGTGCCACCAGTGAATCCGGGACAGGGACCGGGGAGCTGTTTTTT.

This clonotype occurred once. V and J are TRBV20-1 and TRBJ2-3, with 7 bases matching TRBD2. The germline gives CDR1 DFQATT, CDR2 SNEGSKA (reference sequence). Germline trimming cut 2 bases from V and 0 bases from J; bases unmatched to any gene: 11. The CDR3 is 17 residues long. Here the CDR3 DNA reads TGCAGTGCTAGACGGGCTAGCGGAGGCACTAGCACAGATACGCAGTATTTT. It yields the protein CSARRASGGTSTDTQYF.

This clonotype was counted ten times or more. V and J are TRBV5-1 and TRBJ1-5; D gene ambiguous. Germline V gene sequence: CDR1 SGHRS, CDR2 YFSETQ. This CDR3 is 14 amino acids long. V lost 3 bases and J 3 bases, leaving 10 bases between the germline ends. Here the CDR3 reads CASSSGHDNQPQHF. Written as DNA, the CDR3 is TGCGCCAGCAGCTCCGGCCACGACAATCAGCCCCAGCATTTT.

The V gene is TRBV10-3, the J gene TRBJ2-2, with D maybe TRBD1 (6 bases). Germline-derived CDR1 and CDR2 are ENHRY and SYGVKD. Trimming removed 7 bases from V and 5 bases from J, with 14 bases in between. The CDR3 spans 14 residues. The CDR3 loop reads CAITGTQGTGELFF. The CDR3 region has the DNA TGTGCCATCACCGGGACACAAGGAACCGGGGAGCTGTTTTTT.

The chain joins TRBV28 to TRBJ1-2; D not certain. Germline V CDR1 and CDR2: MDHEN, SYDVKM. The CDR3 sequence is 13 residues long. Trimming pared 5 bases from V and 5 bases from J, leaving 12 bases between. CDR3 nucleotides: TGTGCCAGCAGTACCCAACGGAAATATGGCTACACCTTC. Translating it yields CASSTQRKYGYTF.

This clonotype was picked up a small number of times. V usage is TRBV5-5 and J usage is TRBJ2-3; 8 nucleotides match TRBD2. Germline V gives CDR1 SGHKS, CDR2 YYEKEE (reference sequence). With 1 base clipped from V and 4 bases from J, the junction kept 5 bases outside the gene matches. This CDR3 has 15 residues. CDR3 in amino acids: CASSLIGGAADTQYF. CDR3 in DNA: TGTGCCAGCAGCTTGATCGGGGGGGCTGCAGATACGCAGTATTTT. The whole variable domain, filled in from reference TRBV5-5 and TRBJ2-3, reads DAGVTQSPTHLIKTRGQQVTLRCSPISGHKSVSWYQQVLGQGPQFIFQYYEKEERGRGNFPDRFSARQFPNYSSELNVNALLLGDSALYLCASSLIGGAADTQYFGPGTRLTVL.

This clonotype appeared a few times. This sequence joins TRBV29-1 and TRBJ2-5; D gene uncertain. The V gene's germline CDR1 is SQVTM and CDR2 ANQGSEA. The length of the CDR3 is 13 residues. Trimming removed 5 bases at V and 2 bases at J, with 12 bases between. CDR3 residues: CSVLRTVQETQYF. As DNA, the CDR3 is TGCAGCGTTCTCCGGACGGTTCAAGAGACCCAGTACTTC. The full variable domain, rest sourced from reference TRBV29-1 and TRBJ2-5, is SAVISQKPSRDICQRGTSLTIQCQVDSQVTMMFWYRQQPGQSLTLIATANQGSEATYESGFVIDKFPISRPNLTFSTLTVSNMSPEDSSIYLCSVLRTVQETQYFGPGTRLLVL.

This sequence joins TRBV28 and TRBJ2-4, with D possibly being TRBD2 (6 bases). V lost 5 bases to trimming and J lost 3 bases, with 8 bases between them. This CDR3 has 13 residues. From germline, CDR1 is MDHEN and CDR2 SYDVKM. The CDR3 nucleotides are TGTGCCAGCAGTGTGGGGGGCAAAAACATTCAGTACTTC. Protein: CASSVGGKNIQYF. The whole variable domain, remainder taken from reference TRBV28 and TRBJ2-4, is DVKVTQSSRYLVKRTGEKVFLECVQDMDHENMFWYRQDPGLGLRLIYFSYDVKMKEKGDIPEGYSVSREKKERFSLILESASTNQTSMYLCASSVGGKNIQYFGAGTRLSVL.